Sequencing of this T cell receptor (beta chain) was carried out in a study of monozygotic twins with cystic fibrosis. Whole-study results and caveats: Nucleotide-identical clonotype sharing was significantly higher within monozygotic CF twin pairs than between unrelated CF individuals.

Here immunoSEQ multiplex PCR was the method, and the copy in TCRdb shows in-frame clones only, minus some. The sample consists of roughly 23,000 clones, 80% to 90% of them appearing once. This CDR3 has 13 residues. Germline assignment: CDR1 LNHNV and CDR2 YYDKDF (reference sequence). The ends were cut back, 6 bases at V and 6 bases at J, with 12 bases in the middle. To note about this clone: Its antigen is currently unknown.

Sequenced input: blood. The source is a woman aged 30 to 39 with cystic fibrosis. V is TRBV15 and J is TRBJ1-5, with D perhaps matching TRBD1 (5 bases). The CDR3 region is CATRGGESQPQHF. Here the CDR3 DNA reads TGTGCCACCAGGGGGGGGGAAAGTCAGCCCCAGCATTTT.